The 21 T cell receptor beta chains below come from one sample, sequenced in a study of shared clonotypes between healthy human individuals. Generated by immunoSEQ multiplex PCR, the TCRdb table keeps only in-frame clones and is missing some. The sample has a few million clones, roughly 92% seen once. Specimen: naive CD4+ T cells sorted from blood. The subset: CD45RA+ positively selected. The receptors originated from a man aged 18 to 29 in good health.

Of note for this clone: Other nucleotide sequences in the sample specify the same CDR3. The rearrangement joins TRBV10-3 to TRBJ1-1, with D perhaps TRBD1 (5 bases). Per germline, CDR1 ENHRY and CDR2 SYGVKD. There are 13 residues in the CDR3. V lost 4 bases, J lost 1 base, and 7 bases lay in between. CDR3 region: CAISGGENTEAFF. The CDR3 coding sequence is TGTGCCATCAGTGGAGGGGAGAACACTGAAGCTTTCTTT.

The chain uses TRBV7-9 and TRBJ1-3; D gene unclear. The CDR3 sequence is 16 residues long. CDR1 SEHNR and CDR2 FQNEAQ come from the germline V gene (reference sequence). V was pared by 2 bases and J by 0 bases, with 11 bases between. The CDR3 protein is CASSLTYGISGNTIYF. In DNA form, the CDR3 reads TGTGCCAGCAGCTTAACTTACGGAATCTCTGGAAACACCATATATTTT. Full variable domain (rest looked up from reference TRBV7-9 and TRBJ1-3): DTGVSQNPRHKITKRGQNVTFRCDPISEHNRLYWYRQTLGQGPEFLTYFQNEAQLEKSRLLSDRFSAERPKGSFSTLEIQRTEQGDSAMYLCASSLTYGISGNTIYFGEGSWLTVV.

This chain connects TRBV25-1 to TRBJ2-7; TRBD1 aligns across 7 bases. The J segment lost 6 bases and the V segment lost 2 bases, leaving 10 bases of the junction unmatched. Germline V gene sequence: CDR1 MGHDK, CDR2 SYGVNS. This CDR3 is built from 15 residues. DNA for the CDR3: TGTGCCAGCAGTGAAGAAGACAGGGAGTGTTGCGAGCAGTACTTC. This sequence encodes CASSEEDRECCEQYF.

This clone was recorded once. This rearrangement joins TRBV4-2 to TRBJ2-3; 7 bases line up with TRBD1. V shed 1 base and J 4 bases; nucleotides not matched to a gene: 14. The CDR3 totals 18 residues. Germline V CDR1 and CDR2: LGHNA, YNFKEQ. CDR3 DNA: TGTGCCAGCAGCCAAGCCGCGGCAGGACAGGTTAACGCAGATACGCAGTATTTT. Its translation: CASSQAAAGQVNADTQYF.

The chain links TRBV5-4 to TRBJ2-2; 8 positions agree with TRBD2. The CDR3 sequence is 16 residues long. Germline trimming cut 2 bases from V and 5 bases from J; bases unmatched to any gene: 8. CDR1 and CDR2 (germline): SGHNT, YYREEE (reference sequence). CDR3: CASSFGGAGDTGELFF. The CDR3 DNA is TGTGCCAGCAGCTTTGGAGGAGCGGGGGATACCGGGGAGCTGTTTTTT.

This clone turned up a few times. The rearrangement links TRBV5-6 to TRBJ1-6; 10 bases are shared with TRBD1. The CDR3 loop spans 15 amino acids. With V trimmed by 3 bases and J by 6 bases, 3 bases remained unmatched. Germline lookup yields CDR1 SGHDT and CDR2 YYEEEE. Written as DNA, the CDR3 is TGTGCCAGCAGCTGGGACAGGGGAGTTAATTCACCCCTCCACTTT. Encoded protein: CASSWDRGVNSPLHF.

As DNA, the CDR3 is TGTGCCAGCAACCACGCCGGGGAGACCCAGTACTTC. This encodes CASNHAGETQYF. The V call is TRBV6-5, the J call TRBJ2-5, with D unclear. The CDR3 has 12 residues. Trimming removed 7 bases from V and 5 bases from J, with 11 bases in between. Germline CDR1 reads MNHEY; CDR2 reads SVGAGI.

The chain recombines TRBV18 with TRBJ2-3; D may be TRBD1 (6 bases). The CDR3 totals 15 residues. In germline, CDR1 is KGHSH, CDR2 LQKENI. Trimming shortened V by 4 bases and J by 2 bases, and 13 bases separated the two germline ends. DNA of the CDR3: TGTGCCAGCTCACGACAGGAAGCATACACAGATACGCAGTATTTT. It translates to CASSRQEAYTDTQYF.

CDR3 in amino acids: CASRGRGTAKETQYF. The CDR3 DNA is TGTGCCAGCAGGGGGCGAGGGACCGCTAAAGAGACCCAGTACTTC. The chain carries TRBV6-5 and TRBJ2-5; the D gene could be TRBD1 or TRBD2 (5 bases each). This CDR3 has 15 residues. With 6 bases removed from V and 3 bases from J, the gap between germline ends came to 17 bases. Germline-derived CDR1 and CDR2 are MNHEY and SVGAGI.

The rearrangement links TRBV5-1 to TRBJ2-2; D is unclear. Germline V gene data show CDR1 as SGHRS and CDR2 as YFSETQ. Between the trimmed V and J ends, which lost 0 bases and 1 base, there was a span of 7 bases. The CDR3 is made up of 15 amino acids. CDR3 DNA: TGCGCCAGCAGCTTGGAGATTAGGAACACCGGGGAGCTGTTTTTT. Its translation is CASSLEIRNTGELFF.

The J gene is TRBJ1-5, the V gene TRBV29-1, with D maybe TRBD1 (6 bases). Trimming shortened V by 6 bases and J by 8 bases, and 17 bases separated the two germline ends. This CDR3 region has 13 residues. The germline V gene has CDR1 SQVTM and CDR2 ANQGSEA. The CDR3 DNA reads TGCAGCGTCACGAGGGGGGTTAATGAGCCCCAGCATTTT. Residues: CSVTRGVNEPQHF.

The chain combines TRBV19 with TRBJ1-2, with D unresolved. V was pared by 1 base and J by 4 bases, with 10 bases between. CDR1 is LNHDA and CDR2 is SQIVND in the germline V gene (reference sequence). This CDR3 is 14 amino acids long. Here the CDR3 reads CASSIGPETYGYTF. The CDR3 nucleotides are TGTGCCAGTAGTATAGGCCCAGAGACCTATGGCTACACCTTC.

J is TRBJ1-6 and V is TRBV6-1; perhaps TRBD1 as D (6 bases). The germline V gene has CDR1 MNHNS and CDR2 SASEGT. This CDR3 is built from 15 residues. Trimming took off 6 bases at V and 8 bases at J, with 17 bases between the two ends. The CDR3 loop reads CASSHRGQGDSPLHF. The CDR3 DNA is TGTGCCAGCAGCCACCGGGGACAAGGAGATTCACCCCTCCACTTT.

The V call is TRBV5-5, the J call TRBJ1-1, with D unclear. The CDR3 is made up of 14 amino acids. Trimming removed 0 bases from V and 6 bases from J, with 12 bases in between. Germline-derived CDR1 and CDR2 are SGHKS and YYEKEE (reference sequence). The CDR3 sequence is CASSLESWRAEAFF. CDR3 DNA: TGTGCCAGCAGCTTGGAATCCTGGCGGGCTGAAGCTTTCTTT.

The CDR3 DNA reads as TGTGCCAGCAGTTCGCTCGGACTAGCGGGGACGATCAGGGATACGCAGTATTTT. It encodes CASSSLGLAGTIRDTQYF. The chain combines TRBV27 with TRBJ2-3; 12 positions agree with TRBD2. Trimming took 4 bases from V and 6 from J; bases not matched to a gene: 14. This CDR3 is built from 18 residues. CDR1 is MNHEY and CDR2 is SMNVEV in the germline V gene (reference sequence).

About this clone itself: Other DNA sequences of this sample code for an identical CDR3. The chain carries TRBV6-5 and TRBJ2-1, with 7 nucleotides matching TRBD1. Germline-derived CDR1 and CDR2 are MNHEY and SVGAGI. This CDR3 has 14 residues. With V trimmed by 6 bases and J by 0 bases, 2 bases remained unmatched. CDR3 nucleotides: TGTGCCAGCAGCAGACAGGGCTCCTACAATGAGCAGTTCTTC. Protein product: CASSRQGSYNEQFF.

This clone has a single count. The J gene is TRBJ2-7, the V gene TRBV15; a weak D match, TRBD1 (5 bases). V shed 5 bases and J shed 7 bases, with 15 bases lying between them. Germline V gives CDR1 LNHNV, CDR2 YYDKDF (reference sequence). The CDR3 extends over 13 amino acids. The CDR3 spells CATSGSRVGEQYF. CDR3 in DNA: TGTGCCACCAGCGGTTCCAGGGTGGGTGAGCAGTACTTC.

A note on this clone: The junction and the germline gene differ at one end; a read error may be behind it. The gene calls are TRBV7-9 and TRBJ2-2; 9 nucleotides line up with TRBD2. Germline values: CDR1 SEHNR, CDR2 FQNEAQ (reference sequence). CDR3 length: 14 amino acids. Here the CDR3 DNA reads TGTGCCAGCAGATTAGCGGGGGCCCACGGGGAGCTGTTTTTT. It codes for CASRLAGAHGELFF.

A note on this clone: Other DNA sequences of this sample code for an identical CDR3. The rearrangement links TRBV7-2 to TRBJ2-7; D is undetermined. Per the germline V gene, CDR1 is SGHTA and CDR2 is FQGNSA. This CDR3 is 12 amino acids long. The V and J ends lost 2 bases and 3 bases respectively, with 5 bases between them. The CDR3 region has the DNA TGTGCCAGCAGCTTATCAGGCTACGAGCAGTACTTC. Translating gives CASSLSGYEQYF. The variable domain in full, completed from reference TRBV7-2 and TRBJ2-7, reads GAGVSQSPSNKVTEKGKDVELRCDPISGHTALYWYRQSLGQGLEFLIYFQGNSAPDKSGLPSDRFSAERTGGSVSTLTIQRTQQEDSAVYLCASSLSGYEQYFGPGTRLTVT.

The genes are TRBV9 and TRBJ2-2, with D hard to call. Germline CDR1 reads SGDLS; CDR2 reads YYNGEE. The V gene lost 0 bases and the J gene lost 5 bases, with 11 bases spanning the gap. This CDR3 comprises 15 residues. CDR3 residues: CASSVGVGWTGELFF. CDR3 coding DNA: TGTGCCAGCAGCGTAGGGGTGGGTTGGACCGGGGAGCTGTTTTTT. The full variable domain, rest sourced from reference TRBV9 and TRBJ2-2, is DSGVTQTPKHLITATGQRVTLRCSPRSGDLSVYWYQQSLDQGLQFLIQYYNGEERAKGNILERFSAQQFPDLHSELNLSSLELGDSALYFCASSVGVGWTGELFFGEGSRLTVL.

The chain links TRBV18 to TRBJ2-7, with no clear D. V was trimmed by 5 bases and J by 6 bases, leaving 8 bases between them. The germline V gene encodes CDR1 KGHSH and CDR2 LQKENI. This CDR3 has 11 residues. CDR3 bases: TGTGCCAGCTCATCCTCTTTCGAGCAGTACTTC. Translating it yields CASSSSFEQYF.